Following are 7 T cell receptor beta chains from one sample sequenced in a study of blood T cell repertoires in COVID-19. This table comes from immunoSEQ multiplex PCR, and its TCRdb copy is limited to in-frame clones, with some not included. The sample has 430,000 or so clones, around nine tenths seen once. Sequenced input: PBMCs or T cells enriched from blood (not recorded which). Receptors were obtained from a young woman who had been exposed to COVID-19.

This rearrangement joins TRBV3-1 (or the pseudogene TRBV3-2) to TRBJ1-5, with D tentatively TRBD1 (6 bases). The V end lost 3 bases, the J end lost 0 bases, and 12 bases lay between the germline ends. Per germline, CDR1 LGHDT and CDR2 YNNKEL (reference sequence). The CDR3 has 16 amino acids. The CDR3: CASSHTQGNSNQPQHF. In DNA form, the CDR3 reads TGTGCCAGCAGCCATACACAGGGCAATAGCAATCAGCCCCAGCATTTT.

V usage is TRBV5-1 and J usage is TRBJ2-7, with 9 bases matching TRBD1. The CDR3 totals 15 residues. J gave up 4 bases and V 3 bases, and 8 bases lay outside the gene matches. From germline, CDR1 is SGHRS and CDR2 YFSETQ. DNA of the CDR3: TGCGCCAGCAGCTCCCCCTCGGACAGGGGATACGAGCAGTACTTC. Translated, it gives CASSSPSDRGYEQYF. Complete variable domain (other parts from reference TRBV5-1 and TRBJ2-7): KAGVTQTPRYLIKTRGQQVTLSCSPISGHRSVSWYQQTPGQGLQFLFEYFSETQRNKGNFPGRFSGRQFSNSRSEMNVSTLELGDSALYLCASSSPSDRGYEQYFGPGTRLTVT.

The chain recombines TRBV11-2 with TRBJ1-4; D is uncertain. Germline V gives CDR1 SGHAT, CDR2 FQNNGV. This CDR3 spans 12 amino acids. V was clipped by 4 bases and J by 3 bases, with 3 bases between them. CDR3 sequence: CASSSSNEKLFF. The CDR3 bases are TGTGCCAGCAGCTCATCTAATGAAAAACTGTTTTTT. Using reference TRBV11-2 and TRBJ1-4 for the parts outside the CDR3, the full variable domain is EAGVAQSPRYKIIEKRQSVAFWCNPISGHATLYWYQQILGQGPKLLIQFQNNGVVDDSQLPKDRFSAERLKGVDSTLKIQPAKLEDSAVYLCASSSSNEKLFFGSGTQLSVL.

This clone appeared a single time. The chain has TRBV19 and TRBJ2-1, with 9 bases fitting TRBD2. The germline V gene has CDR1 LNHDA and CDR2 SQIVND (reference sequence). V was clipped by 5 bases and J by 0 bases; unmatched bases: 2. CDR3 size: 15 residues. DNA of the CDR3: TGTGCCAGTAGTTTAGCGGGGGACTCCTACAATGAGCAGTTCTTC. Translating it yields CASSLAGDSYNEQFF.

This clone was counted between two and nine times. Other DNA sequences from this sample encode an identical CDR3 as well. This chain joins TRBV15 and TRBJ1-3; 7 nucleotides agree with TRBD1. V lost 0 bases and J lost 3; bases outside the gene matches: 2. The CDR3 contains 15 residues. CDR1 and CDR2 from the germline V gene are LNHNV and YYDKDF (reference sequence). The CDR3 protein is CATSRDRGSGNTIYF. Here the CDR3 DNA reads TGTGCCACCAGCAGAGACAGGGGGAGTGGAAACACCATATATTTT.

This clone was observed a handful of times. The rearrangement uses TRBV27 and TRBJ1-1, with no clear D. V was pared by 7 bases and J by 0 bases, with 15 bases between. CDR3 length: 15 amino acids. CDR1 is MNHEY, CDR2 SMNVEV, per germline (reference sequence). The CDR3 is CASTARGAVNTEAFF. CDR3 sequence (DNA): TGTGCCAGCACCGCTCGGGGTGCAGTGAACACTGAAGCTTTCTTT.

V is TRBV4-1 and J is TRBJ2-7, with 10 bases aligning to TRBD2. V lost 0 bases and J lost 4; bases outside the gene matches: 6. The CDR3 spans 16 residues. Germline V gene sequence: CDR1 MGHRA, CDR2 YSYEKL. The CDR3 DNA reads as TGCGCCAGCAGCCAAGAAGTGGGGGGACTAGCGTACGAGCAGTACTTC. Its translation: CASSQEVGGLAYEQYF.